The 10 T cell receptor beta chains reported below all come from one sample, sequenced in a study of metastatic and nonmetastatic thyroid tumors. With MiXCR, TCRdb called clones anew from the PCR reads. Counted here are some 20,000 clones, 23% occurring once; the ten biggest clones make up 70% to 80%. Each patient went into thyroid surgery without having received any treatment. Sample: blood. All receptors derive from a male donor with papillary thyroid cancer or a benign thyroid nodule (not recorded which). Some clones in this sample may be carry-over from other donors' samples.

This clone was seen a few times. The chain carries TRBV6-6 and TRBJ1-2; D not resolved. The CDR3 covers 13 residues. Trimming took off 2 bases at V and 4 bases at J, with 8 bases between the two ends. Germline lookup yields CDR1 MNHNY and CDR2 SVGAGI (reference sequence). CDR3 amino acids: CASSYGHGYGYTF. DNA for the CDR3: TGTGCCAGCAGTTACGGGCACGGCTATGGCTACACCTTC.

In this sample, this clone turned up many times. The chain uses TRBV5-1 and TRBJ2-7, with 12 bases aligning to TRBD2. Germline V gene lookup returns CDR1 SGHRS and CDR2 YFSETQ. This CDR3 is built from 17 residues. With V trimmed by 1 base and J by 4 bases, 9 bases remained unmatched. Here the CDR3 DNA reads TGCGCCAGCAGCTTGACGACTAGCGGGAGAACCAAATACGAGCAGTACTTC. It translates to CASSLTTSGRTKYEQYF.

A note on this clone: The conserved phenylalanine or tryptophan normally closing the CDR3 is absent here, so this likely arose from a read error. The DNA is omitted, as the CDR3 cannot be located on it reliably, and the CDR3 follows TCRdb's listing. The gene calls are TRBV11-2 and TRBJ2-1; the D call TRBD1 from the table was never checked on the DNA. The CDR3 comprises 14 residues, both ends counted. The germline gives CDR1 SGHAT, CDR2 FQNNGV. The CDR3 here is CASSSVRDHNEQIY.

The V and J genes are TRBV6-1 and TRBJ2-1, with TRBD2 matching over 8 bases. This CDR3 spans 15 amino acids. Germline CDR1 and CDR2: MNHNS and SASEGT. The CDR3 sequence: CASQRTSWDIAEQFF. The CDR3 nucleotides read TGTGCGAGCCAAAGGACTAGCTGGGATATCGCTGAGCAGTTCTTC.

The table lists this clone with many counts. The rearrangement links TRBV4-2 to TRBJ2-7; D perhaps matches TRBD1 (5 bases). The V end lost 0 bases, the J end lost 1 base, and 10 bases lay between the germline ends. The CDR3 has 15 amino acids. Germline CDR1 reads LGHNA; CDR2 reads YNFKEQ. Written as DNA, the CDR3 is TGTGCCAGCAGCCAAGAGTCAGGGCCGTCCTACGAGCAGTACTTC. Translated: CASSQESGPSYEQYF.

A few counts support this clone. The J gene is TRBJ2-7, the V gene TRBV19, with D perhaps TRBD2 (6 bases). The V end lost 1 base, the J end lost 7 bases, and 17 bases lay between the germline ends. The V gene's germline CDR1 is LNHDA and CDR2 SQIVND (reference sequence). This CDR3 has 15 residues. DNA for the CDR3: TGTGCCAGTAGTATAGCGGGCGGGATGGTGGAAGAGCAGTACTTC. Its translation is CASSIAGGMVEEQYF.

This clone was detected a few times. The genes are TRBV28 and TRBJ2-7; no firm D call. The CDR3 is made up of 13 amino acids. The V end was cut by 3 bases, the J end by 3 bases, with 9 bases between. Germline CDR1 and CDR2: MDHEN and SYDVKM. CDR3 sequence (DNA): TGTGCCAGCAGTTTGAGGACCGGCTACGAGCAGTACTTC. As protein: CASSLRTGYEQYF. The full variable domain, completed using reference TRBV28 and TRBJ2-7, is DVKVTQSSRYLVKRTGEKVFLECVQDMDHENMFWYRQDPGLGLRLIYFSYDVKMKEKGDIPEGYSVSREKKERFSLILESASTNQTSMYLCASSLRTGYEQYFGPGTRLTVT.

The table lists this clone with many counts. CDR3 coding DNA: TGTGCCAGCAGGCCAACTAGCGGGAGGGCCTTTGGGGCCAACGTCCTGACTTTC. As protein: CASRPTSGRAFGANVLTF. The V and J genes are TRBV12-3 or TRBV12-4 and TRBJ2-6; 13 bases align to TRBD2. CDR3 length: 18 amino acids. V lost 6 bases, J lost 3 bases, and 8 bases stayed unmatched.

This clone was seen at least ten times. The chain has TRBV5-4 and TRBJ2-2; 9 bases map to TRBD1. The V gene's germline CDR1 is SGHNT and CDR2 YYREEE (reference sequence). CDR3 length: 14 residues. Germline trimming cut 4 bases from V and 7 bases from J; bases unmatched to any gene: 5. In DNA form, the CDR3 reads TGTGCCAGCAGCAGGGACAGGGCGAGCGGGGAGCTGTTTTTT. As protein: CASSRDRASGELFF.

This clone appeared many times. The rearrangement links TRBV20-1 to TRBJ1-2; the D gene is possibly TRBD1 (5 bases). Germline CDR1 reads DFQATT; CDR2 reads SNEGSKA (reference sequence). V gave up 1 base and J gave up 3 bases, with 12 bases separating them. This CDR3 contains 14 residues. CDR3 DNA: TGCAGTGCTAGAGTACAGGCAACCCACTATGGCTACACCTTC. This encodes CSARVQATHYGYTF.